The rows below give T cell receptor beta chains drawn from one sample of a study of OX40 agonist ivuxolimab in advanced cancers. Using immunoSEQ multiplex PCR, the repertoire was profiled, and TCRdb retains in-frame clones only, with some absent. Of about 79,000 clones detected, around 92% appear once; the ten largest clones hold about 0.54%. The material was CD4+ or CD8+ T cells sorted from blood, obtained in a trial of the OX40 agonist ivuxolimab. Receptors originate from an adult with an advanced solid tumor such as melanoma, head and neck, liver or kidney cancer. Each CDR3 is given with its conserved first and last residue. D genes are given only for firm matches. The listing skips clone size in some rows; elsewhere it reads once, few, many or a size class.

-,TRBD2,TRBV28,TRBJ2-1,TGTGCCAGCAGTCCCCTAGCGGGTGACAATGAGCAGTTCTTC,CASSPLAGDNEQFF
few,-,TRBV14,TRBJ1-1,TGTGCCAGCAGCCAAGTTCACGGGAACACTGAAGCTTTCTTT,CASSQVHGNTEAFF
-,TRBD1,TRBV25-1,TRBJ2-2,TGTGCCAGCTGCGATACGGGACAGGGGGAAGCCGGGGAGCTGTTTTTT,CASCDTGQGEAGELFF
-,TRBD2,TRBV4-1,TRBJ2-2,TGCGCCAGCAGCCAACCGGGACTAGCGGTCGGGGAGCTGTTTTTT,CASSQPGLAVGELFF
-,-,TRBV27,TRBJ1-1,TGTGCCAGCAGTTTGGCAGGCATGAACACTGAAGCTTTCTTT,CASSLAGMNTEAFF
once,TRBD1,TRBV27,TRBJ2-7,TGTGCCAGCAGTAAAGCGACAGGGATGGGCTCCTACGAGCAGTACTTC,CASSKATGMGSYEQYF
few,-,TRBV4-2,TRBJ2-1,TGTGCCAGCAGCCAAGACAGTTACAATGAGCAGTTCTTC,CASSQDSYNEQFF
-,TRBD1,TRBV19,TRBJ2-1,TGTGCCGCCGCGAGATCGACAGGGGCGATTAACCTTTACAATGAGCAGTTCTTC,CAAARSTGAINLYNEQFF
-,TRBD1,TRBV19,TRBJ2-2,TGTGCCAGTAGGGGTTCGCCAGGGGGCCACACCGGGGAGCTGTTTTTT,CASRGSPGGHTGELFF
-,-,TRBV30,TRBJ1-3,TGTGCCTGGAGTTCAGGGTTCTCTGGAAACACCATATATTTT,CAWSSGFSGNTIYF
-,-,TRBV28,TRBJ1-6,TGTGCCAGCAGTCCCGATGGGAATTCACCCCTCCACTTT,CASSPDGNSPLHF
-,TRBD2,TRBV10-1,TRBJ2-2,TGCGCCAGCAGTGATCCGGCTAATATAGCGGGAGGGCCCACCGGGGAGCTGTTTTTT,CASSDPANIAGGPTGELFF
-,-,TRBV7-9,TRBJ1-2,TGTGCCAGCAGCTATTCCCGAGAGGCGTATGGCTACACCTTC,CASSYSREAYGYTF
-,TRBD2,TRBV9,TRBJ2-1,TGTGCCAGCAGCGTTAGCGGGAGGACTGATGAGCAGTTCTTC,CASSVSGRTDEQFF
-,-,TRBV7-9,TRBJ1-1,TGTGCCAGCAGCCAGGACGTTAACTGGATCCAGGGAGACACTGAAGCTTTCTTT,CASSQDVNWIQGDTEAFF
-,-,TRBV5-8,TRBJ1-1,TGTGCCAGCAGCTTGGTTGGGAGTACTGAAGCTTTCTTT,CASSLVGSTEAFF
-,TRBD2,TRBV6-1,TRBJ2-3,TGTGCCAGCAGTGATCAACTAGCGGGAGTGTCAGATACGCAGTATTTT,CASSDQLAGVSDTQYF
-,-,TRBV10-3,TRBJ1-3,TGTGCCACGCGGTTATTGTCCGGAAACACCATATATTTT,CATRLLSGNTIYF
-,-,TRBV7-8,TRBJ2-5,TGTGCCAGCAGCAGGACCCAAGAGACCCAGTACTTC,CASSRTQETQYF
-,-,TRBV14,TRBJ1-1,TGTGCCAGCAGCATGACAGTGAACACTGAAGCTTTCTTT,CASSMTVNTEAFF
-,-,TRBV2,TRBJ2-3,TGTGCCACGACAGCGGTGGCGATCCCGGGGTCGGATACGCAGTATTTT,CATTAVAIPGSDTQYF
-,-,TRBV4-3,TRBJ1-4,TGCGCCAGCAGCCAAGATGCGGACAACTCCCCCTTACCTAATGAAAAACTGTTTTTT,CASSQDADNSPLPNEKLFF
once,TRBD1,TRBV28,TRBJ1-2,TGTGCCAGCAGGCCGACAGGGAGAGGAGCTAACTATGGCTACACCTTC,CASRPTGRGANYGYTF
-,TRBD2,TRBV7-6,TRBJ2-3,TGTGCCAGCAGCCCGGGGACTAGCGGAGTTGTCGCAGATACGCAGTATTTT,CASSPGTSGVVADTQYF
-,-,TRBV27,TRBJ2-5,TGTGCCAGCACTTCGGCGGGGCCCCCAGAGACCCAGTACTTC,CASTSAGPPETQYF
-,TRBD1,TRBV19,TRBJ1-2,TGTGCCAGTAGTCCACAGGGGGCTAACTATGGCTACACCTTC,CASSPQGANYGYTF
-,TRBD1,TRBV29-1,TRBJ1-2,TGCAGCGCACAAAAGACAGGGGTGGATGGCTACACCTTC,CSAQKTGVDGYTF
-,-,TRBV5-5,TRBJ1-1,TGTGCCAGCAGTTCAGTCTGGAACACTGAAGCTTTCTTT,CASSSVWNTEAFF
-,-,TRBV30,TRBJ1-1,TGTGCCTGGAGTGTATATCGCCGGGGGGACACTGAAGCTTTCTTT,CAWSVYRRGDTEAFF
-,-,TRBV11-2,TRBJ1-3,TGTGCCAGCAGCCGAATGATACAGGGTGGTGGAAACACCATATATTTT,CASSRMIQGGGNTIYF
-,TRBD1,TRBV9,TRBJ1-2,TGTGCCAGCAGCGCGGACAGGGGGTCATACAACTATGGCTACACCTTC,CASSADRGSYNYGYTF
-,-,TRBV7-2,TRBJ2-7,TGTGCCAGCAGCTTACGTGGACAGTACCACTACGAGCAGTACTTC,CASSLRGQYHYEQYF
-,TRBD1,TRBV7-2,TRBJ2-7,TGTGCCAGCAGCGAACAGGGGGCTCGTTACGAGCAGTACTTC,CASSEQGARYEQYF
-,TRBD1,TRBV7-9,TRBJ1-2,TGCGCCAGCAGCCAAGCCACCGGGACAGGGAATGGCTACACCTTC,CASSQATGTGNGYTF
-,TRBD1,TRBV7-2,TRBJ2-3,TGTGCCAGCAGCTTAGAAGGGGGCCCCTACACAGATACGCAGTATTTT,CASSLEGGPYTDTQYF
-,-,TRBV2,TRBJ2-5,TGTGCCAGCAGTGAAGGAGCGGAAGAGACCCAGTACTTC,CASSEGAEETQYF
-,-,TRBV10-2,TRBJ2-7,TGCGCCAGCAGTGTCGCAGGGCCTTCCTACGAGCAGTACTTC,CASSVAGPSYEQYF
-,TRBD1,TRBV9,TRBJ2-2,TGTGCCAGCAGCCCAAGGGCGGGACAGGGGCCCGGGGAGCTGTTTTTT,CASSPRAGQGPGELFF
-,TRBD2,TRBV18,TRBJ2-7,TGTGCCAGCTCACCAGCACTAGCGGGAGGTTCGGGCGAGCAGTACTTC,CASSPALAGGSGEQYF
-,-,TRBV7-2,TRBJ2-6,TGTGCCAGCAGCCAGAGGGCAGGGCCCTACTCTGGGGCCAACGTCCTGACTTTC,CASSQRAGPYSGANVLTF
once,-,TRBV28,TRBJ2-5,TGTGCCAGCAGTTTATCCCCCCGAAGGGTGGCCCAGTACTTC,CASSLSPRRVAQYF
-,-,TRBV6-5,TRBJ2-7,TGTGCCAGCAGTCCCCGCCGGGTTAGCCACGAGCAGTACTTC,CASSPRRVSHEQYF
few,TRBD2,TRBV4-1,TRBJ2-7,TGCGCCAGCAGCCTCGTACTAGCGGGAGACTACGAGCAGTACTTC,CASSLVLAGDYEQYF
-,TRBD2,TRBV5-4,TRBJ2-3,TGTGCCACAGATTCCTATGCTAGCGGAGCTAGCACAGATACGCAGTATTTT,CATDSYASGASTDTQYF
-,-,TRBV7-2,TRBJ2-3,TGTGCCAGTCGCGCGGGGCGGGGAGCTAGCACAGATACGCAGTATTTT,CASRAGRGASTDTQYF
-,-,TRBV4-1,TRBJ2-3,TGCGCCACCAGGAAGACAGTTCCTAGCACAGATACGCAGTATTTT,CATRKTVPSTDTQYF
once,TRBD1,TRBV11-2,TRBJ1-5,TGTGCCAGCAGCCGGACAGGGGAAAATCAGCCCCAGCATTTT,CASSRTGENQPQHF
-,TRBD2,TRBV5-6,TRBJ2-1,TGTGCCAGCAGTCTCCTAGCGGGAGGTAATTACAATGAGCAGTTCTTC,CASSLLAGGNYNEQFF